This TCR beta chain was recorded in a study of metastatic and nonmetastatic thyroid tumors. No patient had received any treatment before thyroid surgery. With V trimmed by 5 bases and J by 6 bases, 12 bases remained unmatched. Looked up from germline, CDR1 is DFQATT and CDR2 is SNEGSKA (reference sequence). The CDR3 covers 14 residues. Original methodology: It was from CDR3 differences across clinicopathological groups that a distant-metastasis classifier for papillary thyroid cancer was built. TCRdb re-clonotyped the PCR reads through MiXCR. The V and J calls come from TCRdb's annotation, not from the publication. The repertoire has 13,000 to 15,000 clones, over 25% of them found once; the top ten carry 45% to 50%.

V is TRBV20-1 and J is TRBJ1-2; 7 bases are shared with TRBD1. Material for sequencing was tumor tissue. The sequence derives from a male donor with papillary thyroid cancer or a benign thyroid nodule (not recorded which). Some clones in this sample may be carry-over from other donors' samples. The CDR3 region has the DNA TGCAGTGCTGCCCGGGACAGCCGCGCGGATGGCTACACCTTC. Translation: CSAARDSRADGYTF.